The entry below describes one T cell receptor beta chain. Other DNA variants within this sample encode the same CDR3. The CDR3 has 13 residues. The germline V gene encodes CDR1 MDHEN and CDR2 SYDVKM. Trimming stripped 8 bases from V and 0 bases from J, with 5 bases between. This entry is derived from a study of blood T cell repertoires in COVID-19. Produced via immunoSEQ multiplex PCR; TCRdb's table is partial and in-frame only. The sample shows around 190,000 clones, around 76% of them seen only once. This TCR came from a woman in her sixties or seventies with COVID-19, enrolled during active disease. The sequencing input was peripheral blood. V gene TRBV28 combines with J gene TRBJ1-6, with D hard to call. The CDR3 DNA reads TGTGCCAGCCTGAGCTCCTATAATTCACCCCTCCACTTT. The encoded protein is CASLSSYNSPLHF.